This TCR beta chain was sequenced during a study of T cell responses to AZD1222 COVID-19 vaccine. Study conclusions and caveats: Reports indicate that nearly half of spike-specific TCRs are directed at unmutated variant regions. The breadth and depth of Spike-specific TCRs increased once two AZD1222 doses had been given.

This clone was observed once. Its antigen is still unknown. Other nucleotide sequences from this sample produce the same CDR3. Repertoires were generated with immunoSEQ multiplex PCR, while TCRdb's copy carries only in-frame clones and drops some. The table has almost 50,000 clones, around 85% seen once; the top ten hold approximately 22%. The CDR3 has 14 residues. Trimming took 0 bases from V and 1 from J, leaving 4 bases between them. The germline CDR1 and CDR2 sequences are GTSNPN and SVGIG (reference sequence). The V and J genes are TRBV30 and TRBJ2-6; no clear D. The sample here was peripheral blood, taken on day 0 of MenACWY control vaccination. The receptor's source is an adult in good health. The CDR3 sequence: CAWSVGSGANVLTF. DNA of the CDR3: TGTGCCTGGAGTGTAGGGTCTGGGGCCAACGTCCTGACTTTC.